A single sample gave rise to the 24 T cell receptor beta chains below, sequenced in a study of T cell responses to AZD1222 COVID-19 vaccine. Using immunoSEQ multiplex PCR, the repertoire was profiled, and TCRdb retains in-frame clones only, with some absent. The table records under 150,000 clones, approximately 88% of them present only once. Sample: peripheral blood, taken 28 days after the second AZD1222 dose. All receptors derive from an adult who received the AZD1222 COVID-19 vaccine.

This clone was seen only a few times. The CDR3 DNA reads as TGTGCCAGCAGCTTGTCGGCGGGGGGTAGCACAGATACGCAGTATTTT. It encodes CASSLSAGGSTDTQYF. The chain uses TRBV7-8 and TRBJ2-3, with 8 bases fitting TRBD2. The CDR3 is 16 residues long. Germline values: CDR1 SGHVS, CDR2 FQNEAQ. V gave up 3 bases and J gave up 0 bases; unmatched junction bases: 5.

This sequence joins TRBV6-5 and TRBJ1-3; TRBD1 matches 9 bases. This CDR3 contains 14 residues. V shed 8 bases and J 5 bases; nucleotides not matched to a gene: 7. CDR1 and CDR2 (germline): MNHEY, SVGAGI. CDR3 sequence: CASVPGQGRNTIYF. CDR3 bases: TGTGCCAGCGTGCCGGGACAGGGAAGAAACACCATATATTTT.

The chain carries TRBV5-1 and TRBJ2-2, with 11 bases lining up with TRBD2. In germline, CDR1 is SGHRS, CDR2 YFSETQ. Trimming removed 0 bases from V and 4 bases from J; junction bases left unmatched: 2. CDR3 length: 16 amino acids. The CDR3 DNA reads TGCGCCAGCAGCTTGGGACTAGCGGGGCTCACCGGGGAGCTGTTTTTT. This encodes CASSLGLAGLTGELFF.

The chain couples TRBV10-3 to TRBJ2-5; TRBD2 aligns across 10 bases. Germline V gene sequence: CDR1 ENHRY, CDR2 SYGVKD. This CDR3 has 14 amino acids. CDR3 sequence (DNA): TGTGCGATTGGGGAGCGGGGGGGACAAGAGACCCAGTACTTC. Amino acid sequence: CAIGERGGQETQYF.

This clone has a single count. The gene calls are TRBV4-2 and TRBJ2-1, with D perhaps being TRBD1 or TRBD2 (5 bases each). The CDR3 is 17 residues long. Trimming pared 5 bases from V and 9 bases from J, leaving 26 bases between. Germline loops: CDR1 LGHNA, CDR2 YNFKEQ. CDR3 sequence: CASSFGLGDPVVGEQFF. CDR3 nucleotides: TGTGCCAGCAGCTTCGGGTTAGGGGACCCCGTCGTTGGTGAGCAGTTCTTC.

The chain combines TRBV18 with TRBJ1-6; 7 bases are a match to TRBD1. V lost 0 bases, J lost 8 bases, and 10 bases stayed unmatched. Germline assignment: CDR1 KGHSH and CDR2 LQKENI. There are 17 residues in the CDR3. CDR3 in amino acids: CASSPPGVGQVHSPLHF. Written as DNA, the CDR3 is TGTGCCAGCTCACCACCGGGGGTCGGACAGGTTCATTCACCCCTCCACTTT.

The rearrangement joins TRBV7-2 to TRBJ2-5; D gene unclear. The CDR3 has 13 residues. Trimming stripped 1 base from V and 3 bases from J, with 6 bases between. In germline, CDR1 is SGHTA, CDR2 FQGNSA. The CDR3 reads CASSLVQKETQYF. In nucleotides, the CDR3 is TGTGCCAGCAGCTTAGTGCAGAAAGAGACCCAGTACTTC.

J is TRBJ1-1 and V is TRBV5-1, with D possibly matching TRBD1 (5 bases). Germline V lookup: CDR1 SGHRS, CDR2 YFSETQ. The CDR3 loop spans 14 amino acids. Trimming removed 1 base at V and 5 bases at J, with 12 bases between. DNA of the CDR3: TGCGCCAGCAGCTTGTCAGACCGGGGGACTGAAGCTTTCTTT. It translates to CASSLSDRGTEAFF.

This chain connects TRBV2 to TRBJ1-4; maybe TRBD1 (5 bases). V was pared by 4 bases and J by 4 bases, with 10 bases between. The CDR3 sequence is 14 residues long. Per germline, CDR1 SNHLY and CDR2 FYNNEI. Here the CDR3 DNA reads TGTGCCAGCAGTGCGGGGCAGAATAATGAAAAACTGTTTTTT. Translation: CASSAGQNNEKLFF.

The chain recombines TRBV3-1 (or the pseudogene TRBV3-2) with TRBJ1-2; weak D call: TRBD1 (5 bases). Germline assignment: CDR1 LGHDT and CDR2 YNNKEL (reference sequence). The germline V and J ends were trimmed by 0 bases and 4 bases, with 18 bases remaining between them. The length of the CDR3 is 17 residues. CDR3 region: CASSQDRDWGSGYGYTF. DNA for the CDR3: TGTGCCAGCAGCCAAGATCGTGATTGGGGGTCTGGCTATGGCTACACCTTC.

V and J are TRBV7-9 and TRBJ1-1; D may be TRBD1 (5 bases). Per germline, CDR1 SEHNR and CDR2 FQNEAQ (reference sequence). V was cut by 3 bases and J by 3 bases, with 8 bases left in between. The CDR3 has 13 amino acids. CDR3 DNA sequence: TGTGCCAGCAGCTTTCAAGGGGACACTGAAGCTTTCTTT. It specifies CASSFQGDTEAFF.

The chain recombines TRBV4-1 with TRBJ2-5; D gene uncertain. V lost 0 bases and J lost 1, with 12 bases in between. Germline V CDR1 and CDR2: MGHRA, YSYEKL. The length of the CDR3 is 16 residues. The DNA for the CDR3 is TGCGCCAGCAGCCAAGAAGTAGGGCACTCCCAAGAGACCCAGTACTTC. Translation gives CASSQEVGHSQETQYF.

This clone was recorded once. The rearrangement links TRBV28 to TRBJ1-2; D not certain. V lost 3 bases, J lost 7 bases, and 9 bases lay in between. Looked up from germline, CDR1 is MDHEN and CDR2 is SYDVKM. The CDR3 runs 12 residues. CDR3 region: CASSLGSFGYTF. As DNA, the CDR3 is TGTGCCAGCAGTTTGGGCAGCTTTGGCTACACCTTC.

J is TRBJ1-4 and V is TRBV10-2, with D unresolved. This CDR3 comprises 13 residues. With 8 bases removed from V and 5 bases from J, the gap between germline ends came to 12 bases. Per the germline V gene, CDR1 is WSHSY and CDR2 is SAAADI. This chain's CDR3 is CASGKGPNEKLFF. DNA for the CDR3: TGCGCCAGCGGAAAGGGTCCGAATGAAAAACTGTTTTTT.

This chain joins TRBV6-5 and TRBJ2-5; D is unclear. The CDR3 is 12 residues long. Germline V gene lookup returns CDR1 MNHEY and CDR2 SVGAGI. The germline V and J ends were trimmed by 7 bases and 0 bases, with 6 bases remaining between them. In nucleotides, the CDR3 is TGTGCCAGCACCCAAAACCAAGAGACCCAGTACTTC. Translating it yields CASTQNQETQYF.

The rearrangement links TRBV4-2 to TRBJ1-1; D uncertain. Germline lookup yields CDR1 LGHNA and CDR2 YNFKEQ. The germline V and J ends were trimmed by 0 bases and 0 bases, with 11 bases remaining between them. This CDR3 comprises 16 residues. CDR3 sequence (DNA): TGTGCCAGCAGCCAAGATTGGAGCCGGGTGAACACTGAAGCTTTCTTT. This sequence encodes CASSQDWSRVNTEAFF.

V and J are TRBV5-1 and TRBJ2-4; D perhaps matches TRBD1 (6 bases). V gave up 5 bases and J gave up 2 bases, with 11 bases separating them. The CDR3 is made up of 14 amino acids. Germline V gene sequence: CDR1 SGHRS, CDR2 YFSETQ. CDR3 coding DNA: TGCGCCAGCAGGGAAACAGGGTCCAAAAACATTCAGTACTTC. Protein product: CASRETGSKNIQYF.

V is TRBV15 and J is TRBJ2-5; D possibly uses TRBD1 or TRBD2 (5 bases each). The germline CDR1 and CDR2 sequences are LNHNV and YYDKDF (reference sequence). V lost 0 bases, J lost 5 bases, and 10 bases lay in between. CDR3 length: 14 amino acids. CDR3 DNA: TGTGCCACCAGCAGAGAACATGAGGGGGAGACCCAGTACTTC. Its translation is CATSREHEGETQYF.

This chain links TRBV7-2 with TRBJ2-5; TRBD2 matches 10 bases. Germline assignment: CDR1 SGHTA and CDR2 FQGNSA. With V trimmed by 1 base and J by 4 bases, 15 bases remained unmatched. This CDR3 is built from 19 residues. CDR3 nucleotides: TGTGCCAGCAGCTTAGGTATTGGGGGGCTAGCGGGGGAGCTAGAGACCCAGTACTTC. Its translation is CASSLGIGGLAGELETQYF.

The genes are TRBV7-2 and TRBJ1-2; a weak D match, TRBD1 (5 bases). The V end lost 3 bases, the J end lost 0 bases, and 14 bases lay between the germline ends. CDR3 length: 16 residues. Germline loops: CDR1 SGHTA, CDR2 FQGNSA. The DNA for the CDR3 is TGTGCCAGCAGCTTGGGAGGCCTGGGGGCTAACTATGGCTACACCTTC. This codes for CASSLGGLGANYGYTF. Full variable domain (rest looked up from reference TRBV7-2 and TRBJ1-2): GAGVSQSPSNKVTEKGKDVELRCDPISGHTALYWYRQSLGQGLEFLIYFQGNSAPDKSGLPSDRFSAERTGGSVSTLTIQRTQQEDSAVYLCASSLGGLGANYGYTFGSGTRLTVV.

This clone has a single count. The chain uses TRBV29-1 and TRBJ1-5; D is possibly TRBD1 (6 bases). Germline V gene lookup returns CDR1 SQVTM and CDR2 ANQGSEA. Trimming shortened V by 3 bases and J by 0 bases, and 9 bases separated the two germline ends. This CDR3 region has 14 residues. The CDR3 region has the DNA TGCAGCGTTGATACAGGGAATAGCAATCAGCCCCAGCATTTT. Translation: CSVDTGNSNQPQHF.

The chain uses TRBV6-5 and TRBJ1-3, with unresolved D. Germline-derived CDR1 and CDR2 are MNHEY and SVGAGI. This CDR3 is built from 13 residues. V lost 8 bases and J lost 3, with 11 bases in between. CDR3 region: CASQGGFGNTIYF. In nucleotides, the CDR3 is TGTGCCAGCCAAGGAGGTTTTGGAAACACCATATATTTT.

V and J are TRBV4-1 and TRBJ2-3; D gene unclear. Germline loops: CDR1 MGHRA, CDR2 YSYEKL. The germline V and J ends were trimmed by 1 base and 3 bases, with 8 bases remaining between them. The CDR3 has 14 residues. CDR3 nucleotides: TGCGCCAGCAGCCAAGGCTATCCGACAGATACGCAGTATTTT. Protein sequence: CASSQGYPTDTQYF.

The chain has TRBV9 and TRBJ2-1, with 9 bases identical to TRBD1. CDR3 length: 15 amino acids. Germline assignment: CDR1 SGDLS and CDR2 YYNGEE. V lost 6 bases and J lost 5; bases outside the gene matches: 9. This CDR3 reads CASNPSDRGHNEQFF. Here the CDR3 DNA reads TGTGCCAGCAACCCCTCGGACAGGGGACACAATGAGCAGTTCTTC. The entire variable domain, with the rest obtained from reference TRBV9 and TRBJ2-1, is as follows: DSGVTQTPKHLITATGQRVTLRCSPRSGDLSVYWYQQSLDQGLQFLIQYYNGEERAKGNILERFSAQQFPDLHSELNLSSLELGDSALYFCASNPSDRGHNEQFFGPGTRLTVL.